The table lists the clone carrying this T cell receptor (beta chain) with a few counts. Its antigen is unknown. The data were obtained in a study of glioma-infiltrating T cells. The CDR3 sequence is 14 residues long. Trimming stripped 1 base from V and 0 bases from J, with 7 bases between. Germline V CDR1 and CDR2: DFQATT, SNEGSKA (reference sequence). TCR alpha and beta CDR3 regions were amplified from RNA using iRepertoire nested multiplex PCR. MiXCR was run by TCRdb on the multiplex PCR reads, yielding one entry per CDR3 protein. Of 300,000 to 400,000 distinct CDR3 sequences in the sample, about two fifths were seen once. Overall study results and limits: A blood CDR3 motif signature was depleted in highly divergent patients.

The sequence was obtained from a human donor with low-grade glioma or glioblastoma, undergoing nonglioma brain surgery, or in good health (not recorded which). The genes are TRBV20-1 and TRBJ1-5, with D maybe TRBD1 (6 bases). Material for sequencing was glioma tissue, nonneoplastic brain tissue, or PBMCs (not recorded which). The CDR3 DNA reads TGCAGTGCTAGAGTACAGGGTAGCAATCAGCCCCAGCATTTT. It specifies CSARVQGSNQPQHF.